This paragraph reports one T cell receptor beta chain. The target of this receptor is not known. No base-level quality is on record; no much larger clone is a single base apart. The data were obtained in a study of T cell responses to AZD1222 COVID-19 vaccine (dated by TCRdb to the early 2020s). About the full investigation: TCR sequencing was performed for over 230 trial participants, of whom about 200 were given two doses of AZD1222 and around 25 were given two doses of MenACWY control vaccine. Trial participants were enrolled by age into 18-55, 56-69 and 70-plus year subgroups, with about 150, 28 and 57 TCR-sequenced participants respectively. Broader findings and caveats from the paper: In the small 56-69-year group, the increase in depth fell short of significance, most likely because of low power. Nearly half of unique spike-specific TCRs reportedly recognized epitopes outside regions mutated in the B.1.351 and B.1.1.7 variants. After two AZD1222 doses, both the breadth and the depth of spike-specific TCRs were significantly higher than at day 0 and than in MenACWY recipients. The whole spike protein was spanned by vaccine-associated CD4 TCRs, and dominant responses were seen in regions 160-218 and 743-854. Conclusions about previously exposed vaccinees were limited because only 5 or 6 AZD1222 recipients were SARS-CoV-2 seropositive at baseline. Most participants were white British and females outnumbered males, and the authors suggested that clonal diversity may have been underestimated. Because no day 14 peak-response samples were available, the repertoires could be characterized only after the peak T cell response.

Relative to germline, V is 0 bases shorter and J is 0 bases shorter, with 14 bases between their ends. According to the germline V gene, CDR1 reads KGHDR and CDR2 reads SFDVKD. The CDR3 runs 18 residues from the cysteine to the phenylalanine. Here the CDR3 DNA is all that survives: 54 bases in frame from base 1. Explained via the paper, the time point label denotes: about 28 days (+/-7) after the second vaccine dose. AZD1222 recipients with second doses at about 4 weeks or about 12 weeks were pooled, because spike-specific TCR depth and breadth did not differ between schedules. Samples from vaccinated people were obtained from the UK trials COV001 and COV002, which included a single-blind randomized controlled phase 2/3 trial of AZD1222 (ChAdOx1 nCoV-19) in healthy adults. For TCRbeta chain sequencing, PBMC samples were collected from trial participants at day 0 and at day 28 after the second dose.

The CDR3 regions of human TCRbeta chains were subjected to immunosequencing. The original methods were these. Repertoire TCRs were checked for matches against a reference library of SARS-CoV-2-specific TCRs that had been generated using the MIRA antigen-specificity platform. Breadth was defined as the fraction of unique TCRs that were SARS-CoV-2-associated, and depth was defined as the fraction of total T cells that were SARS-CoV-2-associated. Each spike-specific TCR was assigned to its reactive spike region and to a CD4 or CD8 class using the MIRA data. Log10-transformed breadth and depth values were compared by one-way ANOVA with Sidak's multiple comparisons tests. TCRdb took this table from immuneACCESS and kept in-frame rearrangements with V and J called. Such tables lack part of the clones; where checked against another copy, unresolved V genes explain under half of the gap, and the rest is unexplained. V, J and clone size derive from that table, while D and trimming were established from the DNA sequence. Present in this sample are 120,000 to 150,000 clones, about 94% of which were seen just once. 4% of the sample is in the top ten clones.

The rearrangement joined TRBV24-1 to TRBJ1-3; the D gene is unclear. The starting material was peripheral blood, obtained 28 days after the second AZD1222 dose. The TCR sequence derives from an adult who received the AZD1222 COVID-19 vaccine. For the CDR3, the sequence is CATSDLPGWERSGNTIYF. The DNA reads as follows: TGTGCCACCAGTGATTTGCCTGGGTGGGAGCGCTCTGGAAACACCATATATTTT.